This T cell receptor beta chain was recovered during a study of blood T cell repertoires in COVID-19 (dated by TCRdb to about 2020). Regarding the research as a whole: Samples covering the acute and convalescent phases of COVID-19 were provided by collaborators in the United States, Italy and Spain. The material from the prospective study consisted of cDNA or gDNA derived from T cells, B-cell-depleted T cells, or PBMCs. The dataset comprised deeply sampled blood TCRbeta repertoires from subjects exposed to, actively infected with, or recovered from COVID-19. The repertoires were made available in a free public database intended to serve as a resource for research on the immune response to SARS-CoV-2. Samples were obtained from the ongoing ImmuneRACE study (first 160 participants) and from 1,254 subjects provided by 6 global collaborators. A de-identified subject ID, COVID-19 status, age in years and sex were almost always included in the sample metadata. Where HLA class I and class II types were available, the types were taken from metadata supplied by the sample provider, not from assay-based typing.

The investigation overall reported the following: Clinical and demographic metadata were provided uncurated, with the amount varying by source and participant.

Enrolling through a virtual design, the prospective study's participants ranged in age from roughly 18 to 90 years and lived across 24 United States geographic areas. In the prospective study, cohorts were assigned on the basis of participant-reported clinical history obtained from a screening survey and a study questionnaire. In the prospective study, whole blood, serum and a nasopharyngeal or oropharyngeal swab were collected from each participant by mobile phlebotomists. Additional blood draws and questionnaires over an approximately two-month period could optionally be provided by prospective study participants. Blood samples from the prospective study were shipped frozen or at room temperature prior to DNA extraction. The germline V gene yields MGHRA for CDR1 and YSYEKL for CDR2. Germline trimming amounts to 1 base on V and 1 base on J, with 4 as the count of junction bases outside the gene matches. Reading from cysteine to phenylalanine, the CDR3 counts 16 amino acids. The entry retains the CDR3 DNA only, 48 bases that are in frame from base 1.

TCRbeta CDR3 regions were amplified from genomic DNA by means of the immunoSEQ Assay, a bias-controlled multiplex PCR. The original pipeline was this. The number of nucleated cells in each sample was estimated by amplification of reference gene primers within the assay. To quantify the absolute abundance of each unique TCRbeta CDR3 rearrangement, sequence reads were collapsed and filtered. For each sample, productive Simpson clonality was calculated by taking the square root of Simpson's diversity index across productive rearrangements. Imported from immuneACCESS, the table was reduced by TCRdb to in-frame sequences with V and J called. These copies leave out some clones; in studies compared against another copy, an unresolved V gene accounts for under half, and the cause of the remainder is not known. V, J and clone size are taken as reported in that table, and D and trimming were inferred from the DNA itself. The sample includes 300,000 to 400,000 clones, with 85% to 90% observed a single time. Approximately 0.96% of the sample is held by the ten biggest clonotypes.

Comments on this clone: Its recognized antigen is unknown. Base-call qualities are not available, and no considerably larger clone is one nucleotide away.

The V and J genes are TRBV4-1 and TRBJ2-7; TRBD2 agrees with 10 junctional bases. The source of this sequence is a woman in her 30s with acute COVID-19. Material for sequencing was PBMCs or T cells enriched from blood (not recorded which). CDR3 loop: CASSQVLAGASYEQYF. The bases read TGCGCCAGCAGCCAAGTGCTAGCGGGGGCGTCCTACGAGCAGTACTTC.